These T cell receptor beta chains were read from a single sample in a study of T cell responses to AZD1222 COVID-19 vaccine. Clones were sequenced by immunoSEQ multiplex PCR, and TCRdb holds only the in-frame ones, with some missing. This sample yields over 70,000 clones, of which 85% to 90% are seen a single time; 9.3% belongs to the top ten. Specimen: peripheral blood, collected 28 days after the second AZD1222 dose. All receptors come from an adult who received the AZD1222 COVID-19 vaccine. Both conserved end residues are part of each CDR3.

v_call cdr3_aa
TRBV21-1 CASSKDKRLAKNIQYF
TRBV2 CASRDRDNEQFF
TRBV7-6 CASSLSAPSPLAGGRGEQFF
TRBV7-3 CASSFRGGPTYEQYF
TRBV5-4 CASSLNWGGGNTIYF
TRBV10-1 CASTGDGQETQYF
TRBV5-1 CASSARGTANTGELFF
TRBV9 CASSVGTGGAGANVLTF
TRBV5-4 CASSPDPAMGANVLTF
TRBV21-1 CALLNPGTDACGLHTEAFF